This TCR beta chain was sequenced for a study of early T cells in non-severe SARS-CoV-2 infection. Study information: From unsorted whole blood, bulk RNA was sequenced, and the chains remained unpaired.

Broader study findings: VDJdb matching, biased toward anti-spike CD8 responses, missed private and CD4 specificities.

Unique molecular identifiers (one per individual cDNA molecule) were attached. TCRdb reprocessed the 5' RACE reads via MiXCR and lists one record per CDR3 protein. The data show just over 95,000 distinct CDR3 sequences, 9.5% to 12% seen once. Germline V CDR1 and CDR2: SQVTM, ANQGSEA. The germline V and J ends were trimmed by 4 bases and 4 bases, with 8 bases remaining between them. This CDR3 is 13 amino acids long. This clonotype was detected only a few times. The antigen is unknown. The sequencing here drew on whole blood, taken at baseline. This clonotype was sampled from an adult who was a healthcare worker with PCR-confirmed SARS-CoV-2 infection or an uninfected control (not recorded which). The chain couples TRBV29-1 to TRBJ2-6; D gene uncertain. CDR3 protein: CSVADKGANVLTF. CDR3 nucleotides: TGCAGCGTTGCCGACAAAGGGGCCAACGTCCTGACTTTC.